These 24 T cell receptor beta chains came from one sample sequenced in a study of T cells in Graves' hyperthyroidism and ophthalmopathy. RNA transcripts provided the source from which TCR beta CDR3 regions were amplified. The TCR CDR3 was amplified in a first-round RT-PCR using the HTBI primer set. TCRdb processed the multiplex PCR reads anew with MiXCR; each CDR3 protein has one entry. Of hundreds of thousands of distinct CDR3 sequences in the sample, approximately 44% were seen once. The sample comprised peripheral blood or thyroid tissue (not recorded which). The receptors shown here come from a woman between 18 and 29 years old with Graves' hyperthyroidism.

On this clonotype: One junction end disagrees with the germline gene, perhaps due to a read error. V gene TRBV2 combines with J gene TRBJ1-4; the match to TRBD1 covers 8 bases. The CDR3 is 12 amino acids. The germline V gene encodes CDR1 SNHLY and CDR2 FYNNEI. This chain's CDR3 is CASNTGGGRSLF. The CDR3 DNA sequence: TGTGCCAGCAATACAGGGGGAGGCCGCTCCCTTTTT. The full variable domain, rest sourced from reference TRBV2 and TRBJ1-4, is EPEVTQTPSHQVTQMGQEVILRCVPISNHLYFYWYRQILGQKVEFLVSFYNNEISEKSEIFDDQFSVERPDGSNFTLKIRSTKLEDSAMYFCASNTGGGRSLFGSGTQLSVL.

The chain is built from TRBV12-3 or TRBV12-4 and TRBJ1-2, with D uncertain. This CDR3 has 15 amino acids. V lost 3 bases, J lost 1 base, and 12 bases lay in between. The chain's CDR3 is CASSFGIYFNYGYTF. DNA of the CDR3: TGTGCCAGCAGTTTCGGGATCTACTTTAACTATGGCTACACCTTC.

This clonotype was observed a handful of times. This rearrangement joins TRBV20-1 to TRBJ2-5; D might be TRBD2 (5 bases). This CDR3 is 14 amino acids long. Germline V gene data show CDR1 as DFQATT and CDR2 as SNEGSKA (reference sequence). Trimming took 0 bases from V and 4 from J, leaving 12 bases between them. The CDR3 loop reads CSARDLSVGETQYF. The DNA for the CDR3 is TGCAGTGCTAGAGATCTTAGCGTCGGAGAGACCCAGTACTTC.

This chain links TRBV7-2 with TRBJ1-1, with 11 bases fitting TRBD1. V dropped 7 bases and J dropped 10; count of bases not matched to a gene: 14. Per germline, CDR1 SGHTA and CDR2 FQGNSA. The CDR3 spans 15 residues. CDR3 region: CASTIVGTGGSGAFF. Here the CDR3 DNA reads TGTGCCAGCACCATCGTCGGGACAGGGGGATCCGGAGCTTTCTTT. Filled out from reference TRBV7-2 and TRBJ1-1, the complete variable domain reads GAGVSQSPSNKVTEKGKDVELRCDPISGHTALYWYRQSLGQGLEFLIYFQGNSAPDKSGLPSDRFSAERTGGSVSTLTIQRTQQEDSAVYLCASTIVGTGGSGAFFGQGTRLTVV.

This clonotype appeared many times. This sequence joins TRBV7-9 and TRBJ1-1; D is undetermined. There are 12 residues in the CDR3. Between the trimmed V and J ends, which lost 6 bases and 4 bases, there was a span of 9 bases. Looked up from germline, CDR1 is SEHNR and CDR2 is FQNEAQ (reference sequence). The CDR3 DNA sequence: TGTGCCAGCAGTTCCGGGGTCACTGAAGCTTTCTTT. Protein sequence: CASSSGVTEAFF.

Only a few counts were recorded for this clonotype. V gene TRBV6-1 combines with J gene TRBJ2-7; possibly TRBD2 for D (5 bases). Germline V gene data show CDR1 as MNHNS and CDR2 as SASEGT. The V gene lost 3 bases and the J gene lost 3 bases, with 15 bases spanning the gap. This CDR3 spans 15 amino acids. The DNA for the CDR3 is TGTGCCAGCAGTGAGCCCGGGATTTCGCTCTACGAGCAGTACTTC. Protein: CASSEPGISLYEQYF.

This sequence joins TRBV25-1 and TRBJ1-1; 10 bases fit TRBD1. The CDR3 has 17 amino acids. The trim removed 6 bases at V and 0 bases at J, leaving 10 bases unmatched. Germline lookup yields CDR1 MGHDK and CDR2 SYGVNS. The CDR3 here is CASSLRDRGYMNTEAFF. The CDR3 bases are TGTGCCAGCAGCTTACGGGACAGGGGATACATGAACACTGAAGCTTTCTTT.

This clonotype has a count of ten or more. The rearrangement links TRBV2 to TRBJ1-4; 7 bases are a match to TRBD1. V lost 6 bases to trimming and J lost 8 bases; unmatched junction nucleotides: 9. The CDR3 is made up of 14 amino acids. CDR1 is SNHLY, CDR2 FYNNEI, per germline. For the CDR3, the DNA is TGTGCCAGCAGGGCTGGACAGGATGAAGAAAAACTGTTTTTT. Translation: CASRAGQDEEKLFF.

The rearrangement joins TRBV20-1 to TRBJ2-7; D might be TRBD1 or TRBD2, each matching 6 bases. This CDR3 is built from 14 residues. Deletions cut 3 bases from V and 2 bases from J, with 14 bases between. Germline CDR1 DFQATT, CDR2 SNEGSKA (reference sequence). This chain's CDR3 is CSASRGAGTYEQYF. The CDR3 DNA follows: TGCAGTGCTAGTAGGGGGGCGGGAACCTACGAGCAGTACTTC.

The genes are TRBV7-9 and TRBJ1-1; D is undetermined. Trimming pared 5 bases from V and 1 base from J, leaving 17 bases between. This CDR3 is 16 amino acids long. CDR1 and CDR2 (germline): SEHNR, FQNEAQ (reference sequence). Here the CDR3 DNA reads TGTGCCAGCAGCCTGGGCTTGAGGGAGAGGAACACTGAAGCTTTCTTT. Encoded protein: CASSLGLRERNTEAFF.

The chain joins TRBV9 to TRBJ2-7; perhaps TRBD1 as D (6 bases). Trimming stripped 4 bases from V and 5 bases from J, with 16 bases between. Germline lookup yields CDR1 SGDLS and CDR2 YYNGEE. The CDR3 sequence is 14 residues long. CDR3 loop: CASSSRQDWNEQYF. CDR3 bases: TGTGCCAGCAGCTCCAGACAGGACTGGAACGAGCAGTACTTC.

This clonotype was observed at least ten times. The CDR3 coding sequence is TGTGCCAGCAGCTTAGTTGGCGGCGGAGGTGGCTACACCTTC. This encodes CASSLVGGGGGYTF. The chain employs TRBV7-8 and TRBJ1-2; no definite D call. The CDR3 contains 14 residues. Trimming pared 1 base from V and 7 bases from J, leaving 13 bases between. Per germline, CDR1 SGHVS and CDR2 FQNEAQ.

This rearrangement joins TRBV20-1 to TRBJ2-7; 11 bases fit TRBD2. The germline V gene has CDR1 DFQATT and CDR2 SNEGSKA (reference sequence). CDR3 length: 15 residues. Trimming took 3 bases from V and 0 from J; bases not matched to a gene: 4. The CDR3 region is CSARRTSGGSYEQYF. DNA for the CDR3: TGCAGTGCTAGGCGAACTAGCGGGGGCTCCTACGAGCAGTACTTC.

In its sample, this clonotype was seen many times. This chain joins TRBV29-1 and TRBJ1-1; D is ambiguous. V was trimmed by 4 bases and J by 3 bases, leaving 15 bases between them. Germline-derived CDR1 and CDR2 are SQVTM and ANQGSEA. This CDR3 has 14 amino acids. CDR3 in amino acids: CSVVDNVLDTEAFF. The DNA for the CDR3 is TGCAGCGTTGTAGACAACGTACTTGACACTGAAGCTTTCTTT.

The chain carries TRBV12-3 or TRBV12-4 and TRBJ2-2, with 8 bases that match TRBD2. This CDR3 is 15 amino acids long. After removal of 1 base from V and 6 bases from J, the junction contained 4 bases not matched to a gene. This chain's CDR3 is CASSLGTSHAGELFF. The DNA for the CDR3 is TGTGCCAGCAGTTTAGGGACTAGCCACGCCGGGGAGCTGTTTTTT.

This clonotype appeared a single time. This chain joins TRBV9 and TRBJ1-4, with 7 bases aligning to TRBD1. The V and J ends lost 3 bases and 4 bases, in that order; junction bases with no gene match: 6. This CDR3 has 15 residues. CDR1 and CDR2 (germline): SGDLS, YYNGEE. The DNA for the CDR3 is TGTGCCAGCAGCGATGGACAGGCGATTAATGAAAAACTGTTTTTT. The encoded protein is CASSDGQAINEKLFF.

This rearrangement joins TRBV9 to TRBJ1-5, with TRBD1 matching over 9 bases. The length of the CDR3 is 17 residues. Trimming removed 4 bases from V and 0 bases from J; junction bases left unmatched: 8. Looked up from germline, CDR1 is SGDLS and CDR2 is YYNGEE. This chain's CDR3 is CASSREGQGYSNQPQHF. The CDR3, as DNA: TGTGCCAGCAGCCGGGAGGGACAGGGATATAGCAATCAGCCCCAGCATTTT.

The chain uses TRBV29-1 and TRBJ1-5; tentative D call: TRBD1 (5 bases). Trimming left V 6 bases short and J 7 bases short, with 19 bases between. CDR3 length equals 14 residues. The germline CDR1 and CDR2 sequences are SQVTM and ANQGSEA. DNA of the CDR3: TGCAGCGTGAGGGGACTAGCGGGAGGGCAGCCCCAGCATTTT. Its protein is CSVRGLAGGQPQHF.

Only a few counts were recorded for this clonotype. Here the CDR3 DNA reads TGTGCCAGCAGCTCGCTGGTCTATGGCTACACCTTC. Its translation is CASSSLVYGYTF. This rearrangement joins TRBV25-1 to TRBJ1-2, with unresolved D. The CDR3 runs to 12 residues. The V gene's germline CDR1 is MGHDK and CDR2 SYGVNS. V dropped 6 bases and J dropped 4 bases, with 9 bases sitting between them.

This clonotype was seen a few times. The chain couples TRBV2 to TRBJ2-2; 8 bases are shared with TRBD2. The germline CDR1 and CDR2 sequences are SNHLY and FYNNEI. V trimming: 9 bases; J trimming: 1 base; junction bases outside the gene matches: 7. This CDR3 spans 15 amino acids. CDR3 DNA: TGTGCCAGTCCCCGGGGGGGGCAGAACACCGGGGAGCTGTTTTTT. Its protein product is CASPRGGQNTGELFF.

The chain employs TRBV7-9 and TRBJ2-2; TRBD2 agrees at 10 bases. Germline CDR1 SEHNR, CDR2 FQNEAQ (reference sequence). The ends lost 3 bases at V and 5 bases at J; junction bases unmatched: 3. The CDR3 is made up of 15 amino acids. The CDR3 sequence is CASSFASGSTGELFF. The DNA for the CDR3 is TGTGCCAGCAGCTTCGCTAGCGGGAGTACCGGGGAGCTGTTTTTT.

V and J are TRBV12-3 or TRBV12-4 and TRBJ2-6; no definite D call. V was shortened by 9 bases and J by 4 bases, with 7 bases between the two germline ends. There are 12 residues in the CDR3. The CDR3 reads CASIFGANVLTF. The CDR3 DNA follows: TGTGCCAGTATATTCGGGGCCAACGTCCTGACTTTC.

This sequence joins TRBV10-3 and TRBJ2-7, with a tentative D call TRBD2 (7 bases). V lost 10 bases and J lost 1, with 23 bases in between. The germline gives CDR1 ENHRY, CDR2 SYGVKD. The CDR3 consists of 16 residues. CDR3 DNA sequence: TGTGCCACCACTCTGGAGGGGGGGGCTCCATCCTACGAGCAGTACTTC. This encodes CATTLEGGAPSYEQYF.

The CDR3 is CASTYRGRGYTF. The CDR3 coding sequence is TGTGCCAGCACCTACAGGGGGCGAGGCTACACCTTC. V gene TRBV6-1 combines with J gene TRBJ1-2; 9 bases agree with TRBD1. CDR3 length: 12 amino acids. Per germline, CDR1 MNHNS and CDR2 SASEGT. V shed 7 bases and J 8 bases; nucleotides not matched to a gene: 5.